This T cell receptor beta chain was recorded in a study of neurological immune-mediated disorders (dated by TCRdb to about 2019). For the wider study: The study compared peripheral blood TCR-beta repertoires of HTLV-I-associated myelopathy (HAM/TSP) patients, multiple sclerosis patients and healthy controls using UMI-based sequencing. Longitudinal samples, technical triplicates and paired sorted CD4+ and CD8+ T-cell subsets, alongside PBMC samples, were included among the approximately 110 TCR-beta libraries. Technical triplicate libraries were sequenced to precisely calculate how much the frequency of each individual clone varied. The cohort included approximately 70 subjects: about 15 with HAM/TSP, about 34 with multiple sclerosis, and approximately 20 healthy controls. Broad study findings and their caveats: No identical CDR3 amino acid sequences were shared among expanded clones across subjects, suggesting private TCR-beta repertoires in all groups. TCR clonal expansion was highest in HAM/TSP patients and lowest in MS patients, with MS patients falling below even healthy controls.

This specimen's time point label, per the study, means: technical triplicate 3. Libraries from unsorted PBMCs were made from 2 million PBMCs kept in RNAlater at -80 degrees C until RNA extraction. PBMCs were separated from peripheral blood using Ficoll-Hypaque density gradient centrifugation and then cryopreserved in liquid nitrogen. About this clonotype: Its antigen is unknown. No clone much larger than this one lies a single base away; base qualities are absent.

As encoded in the germline V gene, CDR1 is SGHRS while CDR2 is YFSETQ. V is cut by 4 bases and J by 1 base, and the space between the germline ends is 8 bases. There are 13 amino acids in the CDR3, from cysteine to phenylalanine inclusive. Only CDR3 DNA remains: 39 bases, in frame from the first base. cDNA was synthesized by template-switch 5'RACE using a primer carrying a 10-nucleotide random unique molecular identifier by which each TCR transcript was tagged. Every sequencing run yielded over 160 million TCR-beta sequences covering 15-18 subjects. Total RNA was extracted with the RNeasy kit. The KAPA Real-time Library Amplification kit was used to amplify TCR-beta VDJ regions with primers targeting the TCR constant region and the 5'RACE anchor. Sample indexes and Illumina adaptors were added in a first PCR, after which library yield was increased in a second PCR. After Ampure bead purification, the TCR product of roughly 650 bp was size-selected on a 2% E-gel SizeSelection system. Before pooling, library quality was assessed on a Bioanalyzer, concentration was determined with Qubit, and library quantification was performed with the Kapa Library Quantification kit. An Illumina HiSeq 2500 was used to sequence the libraries paired-end at 2 x 150 bp. To increase sequence diversity, roughly 25-31% phiX was spiked into each library pool. Per the source publication's procedure: Quality-filtered reads were processed with the UMI-based MiGEC pipeline, and over 75% of raw TCR sequences were removed by the MiGEC pipeline during error correction. VDJ genes were aligned to IMGT germline references, and clonotypes were defined by unique CDR3 amino acid sequence plus V-J genes. Clonal expansion, Shannon diversity and CDR3 relatedness (CalcPairwiseDistances, ClusterSamples) were evaluated with VDJtools, and phylogenetic trees were built with CLCbio workbench. Using coefficient-of-variation modelling across technical triplicates, the study counted a clone as expanded if it had at least 8 unique UMIs. The raw public reads went through TCRdb reprocessing: fastp at Q25, MiXCR clone calling, in-frame beta chains kept. Rows with a matching CDR3 protein are joined into one entry that keeps the most common DNA and genes. The V and J calls reflect TCRdb's pipeline rather than the authors' work. This sample is represented by about 44,000 distinct CDR3 sequences; roughly 21% of them were singletons. The ten largest make up about 4.7% of the sample.

The sample consisted of PBMCs. This receptor was identified in a man aged 60-69 years with HTLV-1-associated myelopathy (HAM/TSP). The rearranged segments are TRBV5-1 and TRBJ2-5, with an unclear D gene assignment. The DNA sequence is as follows: TGCGCCAGCAGCGTGACCGCCCAAGAGACCCAGTACTTC. Its protein is CASSVTAQETQYF.